These 4 T cell receptor beta chains share one sample of origin, sequenced in a study of persistence of HIV-infected CD4 T cells. Their recognized antigens are unknown. Lysates of CMV-infected fibroblasts at around 9.9 ug/mL stimulated these cells. CD40L/CD69 double-negative CD45RO-high memory CD4+ T cells were collected. The immunoSEQ assay was version 4, run in survey mode. Some clones are missing from TCRdb's copy, which holds only in-frame ones; the method was immunoSEQ multiplex PCR. Of about 40,000 clones in the sample, 80% were seen once. The sequences come from CD4+ T cells sorted from PBMCs after roughly 18-hour stimulation, collected from a patient who received antiretroviral therapy. The receptors derive from an adult man with HIV who was CMV-seropositive.

The chain carries TRBV6-5 and TRBJ1-2, with a possible D match to TRBD1 (6 bases). CDR1 MNHEY and CDR2 SVGAGI come from the germline V gene. V lost 7 bases to trimming and J lost 0 bases, with 15 bases between them. The CDR3 length is 15 residues. The DNA of the CDR3 is TGTGCCAGCACAGGGGCAGGGCTCTCTAACTATGGCTACACCTTC. Amino acid sequence: CASTGAGLSNYGYTF.

The chain is built from TRBV5-1 and TRBJ2-6; possibly TRBD1 for D (6 bases). With 6 bases removed from V and 0 bases from J, the gap between germline ends came to 16 bases. From germline, CDR1 is SGHRS and CDR2 YFSETQ. This CDR3 spans 17 amino acids. In DNA form, the CDR3 reads TGCGCCAGCATTCAAGGGGGTTCCCGCTCTGGGGCCAACGTCCTGACTTTC. The encoded protein is CASIQGGSRSGANVLTF.

This chain connects TRBV3-1 (or the pseudogene TRBV3-2) to TRBJ1-1; D possibly corresponds to TRBD1 (5 bases). Germline lookup yields CDR1 LGHDT and CDR2 YNNKEL (reference sequence). Between the trimmed V and J ends, which lost 8 bases and 4 bases, there was a span of 14 bases. The CDR3 consists of 13 residues. CDR3 protein: CASSDFGGTEAFF. The CDR3 DNA reads TGTGCCAGCTCCGACTTCGGGGGCACTGAAGCTTTCTTT.

V gene TRBV15 combines with J gene TRBJ1-2, with D maybe TRBD1 (5 bases). Trimming cost V 2 bases and J 6 bases, with 10 bases left between them. The CDR3 runs to 13 residues. The germline V gene has CDR1 LNHNV and CDR2 YYDKDF (reference sequence). This CDR3 is CATSRQGVDGYTF. CDR3 nucleotide sequence: TGTGCCACCAGCAGACAGGGAGTAGATGGCTACACCTTC.